These T cell receptor beta chains were read from a single sample in a study of monozygotic twins with inflammatory bowel disease. TCRdb reprocessed the 5' RACE reads and stores each CDR3 protein as one record, lacking DNA. The sample data list approximately 85,000 distinct CDR3 sequences. Sequencing was performed on blood. The receptors were sampled from a human donor with ulcerative colitis or Crohn's disease, or a healthy co-twin of an affected twin (not recorded which). The CDR3 runs from the conserved cysteine through the conserved F or W.

>TRBJ2-7|TRBV18
CASSPDRGRFEQYF
>TRBJ1-6|TRBV6-1
CASTLSLGALRSPLHF
>TRBJ2-6|TRBV6-1
CATHFSGANVLTF
>TRBJ1-6|TRBV7-9
CASIQGGDSPLHF
>TRBJ2-2|TRBV2
CASTADSNTGELFF
>TRBJ2-1|TRBV2
CASSDGRGDEQFF
>TRBJ1-4|TRBV29-1
CSAKGRGEYPRDEKLFF
>TRBJ1-1|TRBV20-1
CSARSLGGTGDTEAFF
>TRBJ2-3|TRBV5-1
CASGADNLGDTQYF
>TRBJ2-7|TRBV7-2
CASSLEGWTPYEQYF
>TRBJ2-2|TRBV5-6
CASSPRLRTGELFF
>TRBJ1-4|TRBV5-1
CASSNQGGTNEKLFF
>TRBJ2-1|TRBV5-6
CASSLAGSRTPSYNEQFF
>TRBJ2-7|TRBV4-1
CASSQDWYRLVEQYF
>TRBJ1-2|TRBV27
CASSRIRDYGYTF
>TRBJ2-2|TRBV6-1
CASSGQVNTGELFF
>TRBJ1-5|TRBV20-1
CSASPGQGNQPQHF
>TRBJ1-2|TRBV5-1
CASSLEGAWGGTSGDGYTF
>TRBJ1-5|TRBV18
CASSLGQGSNQPQHF
>TRBJ2-3|TRBV2
CASSMGRLADTQYF
>TRBJ1-4|TRBV4-1
CASSQDARGEKLFF
>TRBJ2-3|TRBV20-1
CSARGGGSITDTQYF
>TRBJ2-3|TRBV20-1
CSARGSPGTGRGADTQYF
>TRBJ2-3|TRBV27
CASTSRVTDTQYF
>TRBJ1-4|TRBV6-6
CASSYEGTNEKLFF
>TRBJ2-4|TRBV5-6
CASSLGVNIQYF
>TRBJ2-5|TRBV20-1
CSARRGQGETQYF
>TRBJ1-1|TRBV28
CASSPLPGPLNTEAFF
>TRBJ2-3|TRBV5-1
CASSSISGGYTDTQYF
>TRBJ1-2|TRBV5-1
CASSLEGGSYGYTF
>TRBJ2-7|TRBV5-6
CASSLDSGLGYEQYF
>TRBJ2-2|TRBV18
CASSLWTGATGELFF
>TRBJ1-1|TRBV7-8
CASSLEGAREAFF
>TRBJ1-1|TRBV20-1
CSATGTAYEEAFF
>TRBJ2-5|TRBV20-1
CSPNVGETQYF
>TRBJ2-4|TRBV5-1
CASSHEEGQLAKNIQYF
>TRBJ2-1|TRBV13
CASSLGQGANEQFF
>TRBJ2-3|TRBV25-1
CASSERDSTDTQYF
>TRBJ2-5|TRBV5-1
CASSLGDYQETQYF
>TRBJ2-5|TRBV7-2
CASSSGPRTHIQETQYF
>TRBJ2-5|TRBV18
CASSPYSGQETQYF
>TRBJ1-3|TRBV6-5
CASSYSSGSGNTIYF
>TRBJ2-7|TRBV5-1
CASSAGLAVHEQYF
>TRBJ2-5|TRBV20-1
CSARDFSAGETQYF
>TRBJ1-2|TRBV15
CATSRDRARDGYTF
>TRBJ1-1|TRBV19
CASSPTWGAEAFF
>TRBJ2-5|TRBV15
CATSRAGQETQYF
>TRBJ2-6|TRBV21-1
CASSNSAPDLAGANVLTF
>TRBJ1-1|TRBV29-1
CSVKTGLNTEAYF
>TRBJ2-3|TRBV18
CASSPGVGTDTQYF
>TRBJ1-1|TRBV27
CASRKLELKAFF
>TRBJ1-2|TRBV7-9
CASSLGGHGYTF
>TRBJ1-1|TRBV5-1
CASSPSRTANTEAFF
>TRBJ1-2|TRBV14
CASSPGNLINYGYTF
>TRBJ1-5|TRBV19
CAGGTRVSNQPQHF